Sequencing of this TCR beta chain was carried out in a study of blood T cells in healthy people across ages. Unmatched junction bases numbered 7, after V lost 5 bases and J lost 3 bases. The CDR3 runs 15 residues. Germline CDR1 is SGHVS and CDR2 is FNYEAQ. Then a second PCR, running roughly 7 to 11 cycles, was carried out with a sample-barcoded 5' primer and a J-beta primer mix. The template-switch adaptor was a 5' adaptor with 12 random nucleotides. It tagged each cDNA molecule. TCRdb fed the 5' RACE reads into MiXCR, producing one record per CDR3 protein. The sample includes about a million distinct CDR3 sequences, around two fifths of them seen just once. Findings and caveats of the study: Expanded clonotype changes were possibly confounded by unknown donor CMV status. Naive CD4+ cells and diversity were both higher in long-lived donors than in aged donors.

This clonotype was counted only a few times. What it recognizes is unknown. This receptor was obtained from a man between 18 and 29 years old in good health. The chain uses TRBV7-6 and TRBJ2-7, with TRBD1 identical over 10 bases. The sample comprised blood. CDR3 sequence reads: CASSIRTGGNYEQYF. The CDR3 DNA reads TGTGCCAGCAGCATTCGGACAGGGGGGAACTACGAGCAGTACTTC.